Shown below are 11 T cell receptor beta chains from a single sample sequenced in a study of identical twins. TCRdb reprocessed the 5' RACE reads with MiXCR, giving one entry per CDR3 protein. The sample includes about 570,000 distinct CDR3 sequences, roughly 9.9% of them seen just once. Separately, the same data were catalogued under a study of yellow fever vaccine responses in identical twins.

Sequenced sample: PBMCs. Receptors originate from a woman younger than 35 in good health.

This clonotype was seen more than once but under ten times. The chain links TRBV6-6 to TRBJ2-7, with TRBD2 matching over 8 bases. The junction had 3 bases not matched to a gene; V was cut back by 6 bases and J by 5 bases. The CDR3 extends over 12 amino acids. The germline CDR1 and CDR2 sequences are MNHNY and SVGAGI (reference sequence). The CDR3 loop is CASRVAGHEQYF. CDR3 sequence (DNA): TGTGCCAGCAGGGTAGCGGGACACGAGCAGTACTTC.

J is TRBJ2-7 and V is TRBV20-1; 8 bases match TRBD1. Per germline, CDR1 DFQATT and CDR2 SNEGSKA (reference sequence). This CDR3 is built from 12 residues. V gave up 6 bases and J gave up 6 bases; unmatched junction bases: 7. CDR3 nucleotides: TGCAGTGCAACAACAGGGGGTATCGAGCAGTACTTC. Its translation: CSATTGGIEQYF.

The chain recombines TRBV2 with TRBJ2-2, with a possible D match to TRBD1 (6 bases). V dropped 3 bases and J dropped 1 base, with 9 bases sitting between them. This CDR3 has 15 amino acids. Per germline, CDR1 SNHLY and CDR2 FYNNEI. The CDR3 spells CASSDRDKNTGELFF. The CDR3 bases are TGTGCCAGCAGTGATAGGGACAAGAACACCGGGGAGCTGTTTTTT. Together with reference TRBV2 and TRBJ2-2, the CDR3 gives the full variable domain: EPEVTQTPSHQVTQMGQEVILRCVPISNHLYFYWYRQILGQKVEFLVSFYNNEISEKSEIFDDQFSVERPDGSNFTLKIRSTKLEDSAMYFCASSDRDKNTGELFFGEGSRLTVL.

This clonotype was found a few times. This sequence joins TRBV6-2 or TRBV6-3 and TRBJ2-2, with 7 positions matching TRBD2. Germline V lookup: CDR1 MNHEY, CDR2 SVGEGT. The CDR3 consists of 15 residues. Trimming at V came to 5 bases and at J to 3 bases, leaving 6 bases not matched to a gene. This CDR3 reads CASSSGREDTGELFF. CDR3 bases: TGTGCCAGCAGTAGTGGGAGGGAGGACACCGGGGAGCTGTTTTTT.

This clonotype was observed at least ten times. The chain joins TRBV15 to TRBJ2-7; D not certain. Trimming removed 1 base at V and 5 bases at J, with 9 bases between. Germline V CDR1 and CDR2: LNHNV, YYDKDF (reference sequence). The CDR3 sequence is 13 residues long. This chain's CDR3 is CATSRGRSNEQYF. In DNA form, the CDR3 reads TGTGCCACCAGCAGAGGAAGATCGAACGAGCAGTACTTC.

About this clonotype itself: Relative to the germline gene, one junction end is altered; a read error may explain this. Written as DNA, the CDR3 is TGCGCCAGCAGACAGTCCCCGGGGAACGCTGAAGCTTTCTTT. Its protein is CASRQSPGNAEAFF. This chain links TRBV5-1 with TRBJ1-1, with no clear D. Germline-derived CDR1 and CDR2 are SGHRS and YFSETQ. The CDR3 is 14 residues long.

The chain joins TRBV9 to TRBJ2-5; D uncertain. Germline V gene sequence: CDR1 SGDLS, CDR2 YYNGEE. The CDR3 is made up of 14 amino acids. Trimming left V 0 bases short and J 4 bases short, with 10 bases between. CDR3 bases: TGTGCCAGCAGCGTAGGGCCGTCCGGAGAGACCCAGTACTTC. The encoded protein is CASSVGPSGETQYF.

This clonotype was recorded many times. The V call is TRBV11-2, the J call TRBJ2-1, with no clear D. Trimming left V 5 bases short and J 4 bases short, with 6 bases between. Germline loops: CDR1 SGHAT, CDR2 FQNNGV. This CDR3 is 12 amino acids long. The CDR3 bases are TGTGCCAGCAGCGCCGGTTACAATGAGCAGTTCTTC. It codes for CASSAGYNEQFF.

The chain employs TRBV5-6 and TRBJ2-4, with 9 bases aligning to TRBD1. The length of the CDR3 is 14 residues. V was clipped by 3 bases and J by 4 bases; unmatched bases: 2. The germline V gene encodes CDR1 SGHDT and CDR2 YYEEEE. The CDR3 here is CASSWGTGKNIQYF. The CDR3 DNA reads TGTGCCAGCAGCTGGGGGACAGGGAAAAACATTCAGTACTTC.

There are a few counts of this clonotype. The chain carries TRBV7-6 and TRBJ2-7, with D possibly TRBD2 on 5 matching bases. The CDR3 covers 15 residues. Germline loops: CDR1 SGHVS, CDR2 FNYEAQ. V lost 2 bases, J lost 0 bases, and 11 bases lay in between. CDR3 nucleotide sequence: TGTGCCAGCAGCTTATCGGGCGGGTACTCCTACGAGCAGTACTTC. Translation gives CASSLSGGYSYEQYF.

The rearrangement links TRBV7-3 to TRBJ2-2, with unresolved D. Trimming pared 3 bases from V and 7 bases from J, leaving 6 bases between. CDR3 size: 12 residues. From germline, CDR1 is SGHTA and CDR2 FQGTGA. In DNA, the CDR3 is TGTGCCAGCAGCTTTGTCAACGGGGAGCTGTTTTTT. As protein: CASSFVNGELFF.